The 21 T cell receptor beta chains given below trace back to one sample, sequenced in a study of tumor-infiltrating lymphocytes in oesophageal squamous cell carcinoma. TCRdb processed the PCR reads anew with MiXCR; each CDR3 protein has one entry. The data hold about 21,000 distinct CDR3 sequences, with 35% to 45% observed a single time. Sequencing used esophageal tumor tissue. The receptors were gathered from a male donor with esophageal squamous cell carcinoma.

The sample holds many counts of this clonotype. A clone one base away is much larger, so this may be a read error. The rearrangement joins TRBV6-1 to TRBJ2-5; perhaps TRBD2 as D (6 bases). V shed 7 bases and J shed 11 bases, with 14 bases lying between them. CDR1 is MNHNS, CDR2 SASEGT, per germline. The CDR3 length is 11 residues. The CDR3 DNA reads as TGTGCCAGCACGTCGGGGGACTGGCAGTACTTC. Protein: CASTSGDWQYF.

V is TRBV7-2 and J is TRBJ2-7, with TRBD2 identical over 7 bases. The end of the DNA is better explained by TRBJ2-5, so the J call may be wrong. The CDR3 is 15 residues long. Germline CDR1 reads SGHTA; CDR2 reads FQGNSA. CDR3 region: CASSHPSWEGETQYF. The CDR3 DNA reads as TGTGCCAGCAGCCACCCCTCTTGGGAGGGAGAGACCCAGTACTTC.

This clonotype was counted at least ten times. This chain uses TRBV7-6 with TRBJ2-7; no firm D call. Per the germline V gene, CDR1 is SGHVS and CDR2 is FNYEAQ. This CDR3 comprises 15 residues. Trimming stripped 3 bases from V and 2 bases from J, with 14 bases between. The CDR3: CASSLNQLEPYEQYF. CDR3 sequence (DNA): TGTGCCAGCAGCTTGAATCAATTGGAACCCTACGAGCAGTACTTC.

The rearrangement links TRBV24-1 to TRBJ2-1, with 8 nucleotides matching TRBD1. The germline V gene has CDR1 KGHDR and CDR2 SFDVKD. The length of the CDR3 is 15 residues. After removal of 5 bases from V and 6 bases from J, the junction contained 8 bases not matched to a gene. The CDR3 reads CATSVGGQARNEQFF. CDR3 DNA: TGTGCCACCAGTGTGGGGGGACAGGCCCGCAATGAGCAGTTCTTC.

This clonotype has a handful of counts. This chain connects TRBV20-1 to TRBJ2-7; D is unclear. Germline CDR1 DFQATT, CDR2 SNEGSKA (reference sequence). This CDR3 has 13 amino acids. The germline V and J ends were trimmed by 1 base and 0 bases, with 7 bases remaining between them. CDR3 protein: CSARGQISYEQYF. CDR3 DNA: TGCAGTGCTAGAGGGCAGATCTCCTACGAGCAGTACTTC.

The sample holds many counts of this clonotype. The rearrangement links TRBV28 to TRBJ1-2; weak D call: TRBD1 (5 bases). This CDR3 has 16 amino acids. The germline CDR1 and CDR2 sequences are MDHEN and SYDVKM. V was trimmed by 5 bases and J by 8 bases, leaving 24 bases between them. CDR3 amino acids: CASSPSRGRGIRGYTF. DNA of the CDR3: TGTGCCAGCAGTCCGTCGCGGGGACGGGGGATAAGGGGCTACACCTTC.

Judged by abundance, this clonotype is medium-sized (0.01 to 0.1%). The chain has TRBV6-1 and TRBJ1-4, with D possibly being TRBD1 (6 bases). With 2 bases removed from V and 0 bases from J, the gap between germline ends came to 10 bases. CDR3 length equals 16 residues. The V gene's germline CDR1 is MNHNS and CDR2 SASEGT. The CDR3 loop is CASSELTGATNEKLFF. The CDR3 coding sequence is TGTGCCAGCAGTGAACTGACAGGCGCAACTAATGAAAAACTGTTTTTT.

In DNA form, the CDR3 reads TGTGCCAGCAGCTCTATACAGGATCCAGATACGCAGTATTTT. Protein sequence: CASSSIQDPDTQYF. This rearrangement joins TRBV3-1 to TRBJ2-3, with D perhaps TRBD1 (5 bases). This CDR3 spans 14 amino acids. In germline, CDR1 is LGHDT, CDR2 YNNKEL (reference sequence). Trimming left V 5 bases short and J 4 bases short, with 13 bases between.

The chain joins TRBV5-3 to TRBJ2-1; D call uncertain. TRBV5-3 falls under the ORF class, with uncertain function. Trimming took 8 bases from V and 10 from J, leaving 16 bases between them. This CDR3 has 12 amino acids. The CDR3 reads CASSTGPYEQFF. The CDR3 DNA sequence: TGTGCCAGCAGCACGGGTCCCTACGAGCAGTTCTTC.

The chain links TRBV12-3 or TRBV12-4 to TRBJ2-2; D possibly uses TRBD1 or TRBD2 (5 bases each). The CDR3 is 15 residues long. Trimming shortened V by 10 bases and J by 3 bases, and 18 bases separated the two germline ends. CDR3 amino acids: CAMCSGGSHTGELFF. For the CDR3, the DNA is TGTGCCATGTGCAGTGGGGGATCGCACACCGGGGAGCTGTTTTTT.

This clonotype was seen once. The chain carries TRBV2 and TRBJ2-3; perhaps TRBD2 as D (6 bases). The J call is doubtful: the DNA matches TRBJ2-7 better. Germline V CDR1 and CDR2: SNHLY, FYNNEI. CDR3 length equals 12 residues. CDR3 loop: CASSGTGGEQYF. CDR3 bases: TGTGCCAGCAGTGGTACCGGAGGGGAGCAGTACTTC.

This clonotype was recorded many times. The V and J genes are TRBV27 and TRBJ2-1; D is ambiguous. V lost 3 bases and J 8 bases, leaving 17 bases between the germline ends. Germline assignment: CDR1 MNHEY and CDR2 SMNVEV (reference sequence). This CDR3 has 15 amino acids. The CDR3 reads CASSLRGVGLDEQFF. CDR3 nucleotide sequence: TGTGCCAGCAGTTTGAGAGGAGTCGGCCTTGATGAGCAGTTCTTC.

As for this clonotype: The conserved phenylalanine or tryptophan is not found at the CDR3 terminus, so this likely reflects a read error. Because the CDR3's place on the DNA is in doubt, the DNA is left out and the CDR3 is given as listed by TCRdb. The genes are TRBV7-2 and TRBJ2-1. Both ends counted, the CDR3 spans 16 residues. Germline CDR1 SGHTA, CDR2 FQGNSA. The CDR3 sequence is CASSLVWTNYGYTFGS.

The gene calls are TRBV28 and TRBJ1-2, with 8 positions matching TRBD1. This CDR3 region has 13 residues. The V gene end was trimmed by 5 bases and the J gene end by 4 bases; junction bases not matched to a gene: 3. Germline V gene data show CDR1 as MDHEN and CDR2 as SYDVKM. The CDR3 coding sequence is TGTGCCAGCAGTCCCGGGACAGGCTATGGCTACACCTTC. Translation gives CASSPGTGYGYTF.

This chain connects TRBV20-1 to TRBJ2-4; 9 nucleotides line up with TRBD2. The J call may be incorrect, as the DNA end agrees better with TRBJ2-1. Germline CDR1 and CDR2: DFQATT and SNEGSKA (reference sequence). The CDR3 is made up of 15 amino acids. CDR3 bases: TGCAGTGCTAGAGACGCCCCAGCGGGAGGCTACGAGCAGTTCTTC. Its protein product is CSARDAPAGGYEQFF.

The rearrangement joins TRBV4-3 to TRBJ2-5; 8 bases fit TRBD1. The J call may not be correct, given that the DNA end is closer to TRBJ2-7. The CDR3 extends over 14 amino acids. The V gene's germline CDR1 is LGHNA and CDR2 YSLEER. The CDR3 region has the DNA TGCGCCAGCAGCCAAGGACAGGGGATCTACGAGCAGTACTTC. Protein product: CASSQGQGIYEQYF.

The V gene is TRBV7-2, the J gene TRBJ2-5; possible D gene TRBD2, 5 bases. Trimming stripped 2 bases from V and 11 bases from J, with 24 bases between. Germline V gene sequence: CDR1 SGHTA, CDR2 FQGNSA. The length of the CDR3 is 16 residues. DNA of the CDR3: TGTGCCAGCAGCTTACTAGGGCACGGCGGGTACAATGAGCAGTACTTC. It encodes CASSLLGHGGYNEQYF. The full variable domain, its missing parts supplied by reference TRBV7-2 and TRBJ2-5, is GAGVSQSPSNKVTEKGKDVELRCDPISGHTALYWYRQSLGQGLEFLIYFQGNSAPDKSGLPSDRFSAERTGGSVSTLTIQRTQQEDSAVYLCASSLLGHGGYNEQYFGPGTRLLVL.

The CDR3 spells CASSLASGREHEQFF. The DNA of the CDR3 is TGTGCCAGCAGCTTAGCTAGCGGGAGGGAGCATGAGCAGTTCTTC. This sequence joins TRBV11-2 and TRBJ2-1; 12 bases match TRBD2. Per the germline V gene, CDR1 is SGHAT and CDR2 is FQNNGV. The CDR3 is 15 amino acids. Trimming took 1 base from V and 8 from J; bases not matched to a gene: 3. The whole variable domain, remainder taken from reference TRBV11-2 and TRBJ2-1, is EAGVAQSPRYKIIEKRQSVAFWCNPISGHATLYWYQQILGQGPKLLIQFQNNGVVDDSQLPKDRFSAERLKGVDSTLKIQPAKLEDSAVYLCASSLASGREHEQFFGPGTRLTVL.

The CDR3 sequence is CASSEDVTTLSSYEQYF. The DNA for the CDR3 is TGTGCCAGCAGTGAAGATGTAACCACACTGAGCTCCTACGAGCAGTACTTC. The chain couples TRBV6-1 to TRBJ2-7; D is ambiguous. The CDR3 has 17 amino acids. Germline CDR1 MNHNS, CDR2 SASEGT. V dropped 1 base and J dropped 0 bases, with 16 bases sitting between them.

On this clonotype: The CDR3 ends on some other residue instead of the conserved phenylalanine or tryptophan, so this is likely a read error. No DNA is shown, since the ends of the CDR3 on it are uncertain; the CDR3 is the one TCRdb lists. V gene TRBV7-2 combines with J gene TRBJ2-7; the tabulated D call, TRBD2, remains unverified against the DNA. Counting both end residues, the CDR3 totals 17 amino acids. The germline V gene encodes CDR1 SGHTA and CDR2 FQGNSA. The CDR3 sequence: CASSRRVGGHYGYTFGS.

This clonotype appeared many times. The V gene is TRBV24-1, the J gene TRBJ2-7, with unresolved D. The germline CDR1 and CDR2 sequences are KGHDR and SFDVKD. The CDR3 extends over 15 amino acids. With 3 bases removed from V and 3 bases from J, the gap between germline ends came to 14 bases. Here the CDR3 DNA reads TGTGCCACCAGTGATCCTAAAGCCCAACTCTACGAGCAGTACTTC. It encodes CATSDPKAQLYEQYF.